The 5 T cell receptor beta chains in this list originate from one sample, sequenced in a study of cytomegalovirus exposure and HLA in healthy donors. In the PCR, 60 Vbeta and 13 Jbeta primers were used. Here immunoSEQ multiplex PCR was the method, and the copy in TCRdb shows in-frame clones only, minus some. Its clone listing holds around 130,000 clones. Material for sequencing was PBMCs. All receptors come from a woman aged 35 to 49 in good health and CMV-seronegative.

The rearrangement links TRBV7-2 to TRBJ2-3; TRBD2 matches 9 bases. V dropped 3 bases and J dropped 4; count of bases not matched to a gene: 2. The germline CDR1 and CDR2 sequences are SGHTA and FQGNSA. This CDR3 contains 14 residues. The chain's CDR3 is CASSLGLAPDTQYF. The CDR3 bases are TGTGCCAGCAGCTTGGGACTAGCCCCAGATACGCAGTATTTT.

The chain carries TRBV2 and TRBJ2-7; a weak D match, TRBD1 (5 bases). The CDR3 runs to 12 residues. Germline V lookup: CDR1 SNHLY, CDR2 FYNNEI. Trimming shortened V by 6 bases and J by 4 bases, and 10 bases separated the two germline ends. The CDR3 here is CASRGDSYEQYF. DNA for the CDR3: TGTGCCAGCAGAGGTGACAGTTACGAGCAGTACTTC.

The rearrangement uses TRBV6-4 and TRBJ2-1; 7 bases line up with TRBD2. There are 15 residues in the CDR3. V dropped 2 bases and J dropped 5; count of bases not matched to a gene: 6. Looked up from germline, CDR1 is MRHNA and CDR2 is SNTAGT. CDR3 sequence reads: CASSDGSGVHNEQFF. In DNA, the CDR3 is TGTGCCAGCAGTGACGGGAGCGGGGTTCACAATGAGCAGTTCTTC.

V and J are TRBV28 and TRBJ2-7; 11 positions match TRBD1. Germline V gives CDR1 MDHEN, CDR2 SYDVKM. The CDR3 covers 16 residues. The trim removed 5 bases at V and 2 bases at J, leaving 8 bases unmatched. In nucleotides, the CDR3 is TGTGCCAGCAGTCCACGGACAGGGGGCTTGACCTACGAGCAGTACGTC. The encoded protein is CASSPRTGGLTYEQYV.

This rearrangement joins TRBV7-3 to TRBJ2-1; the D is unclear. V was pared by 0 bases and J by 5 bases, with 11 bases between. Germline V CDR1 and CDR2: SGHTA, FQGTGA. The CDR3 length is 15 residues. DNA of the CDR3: TGTGCCAGCAGCTTAACTGGTCAGTCACACAATGAGCAGTTCTTC. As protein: CASSLTGQSHNEQFF.